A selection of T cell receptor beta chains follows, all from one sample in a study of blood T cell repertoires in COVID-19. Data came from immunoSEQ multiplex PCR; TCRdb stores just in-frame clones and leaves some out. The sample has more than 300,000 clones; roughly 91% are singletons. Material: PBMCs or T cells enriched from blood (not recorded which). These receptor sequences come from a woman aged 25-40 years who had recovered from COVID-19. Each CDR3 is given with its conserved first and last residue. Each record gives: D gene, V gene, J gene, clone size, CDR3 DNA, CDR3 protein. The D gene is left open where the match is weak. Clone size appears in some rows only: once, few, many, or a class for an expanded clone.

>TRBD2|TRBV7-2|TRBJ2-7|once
TGTGCCAGCAGCTTGAGTACTAGCGGACCTTACGAGCAGTACTTC
CASSLSTSGPYEQYF
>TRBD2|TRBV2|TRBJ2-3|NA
TGTGCCAGCAGTGAGACTCTAGCGGGAGGTGACACAGATACGCAGTATTTT
CASSETLAGGDTDTQYF
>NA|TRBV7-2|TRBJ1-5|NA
TGTGCCAGCAGCTTAGCGGTAGGGGAACGGCAGCCCCAGCATTTT
CASSLAVGERQPQHF
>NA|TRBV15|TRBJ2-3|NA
TGTGCCACCAGCAGGACACTTCTTAGCACAGATACGCAGTATTTT
CATSRTLLSTDTQYF
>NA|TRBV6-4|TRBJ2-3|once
TGTGCCAGCAGTGTTGGGCCAGGGGCGAGCACAGATACGCAGTATTTT
CASSVGPGASTDTQYF
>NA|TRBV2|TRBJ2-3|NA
TGTGCCAGCAGTGATTACGAGCGAGATACGCAGTATTTT
CASSDYERDTQYF
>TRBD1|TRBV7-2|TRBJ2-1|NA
TGTGCCAGCAGCCACGGGACAGTCTACAATGAGCAGTTCTTC
CASSHGTVYNEQFF
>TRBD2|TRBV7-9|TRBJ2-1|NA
TGTGCCAGCAGCACCAGAGAGCGGGAGAACAACAATGAGCAGTTCTTC
CASSTRERENNNEQFF
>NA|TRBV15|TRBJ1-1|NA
TGTGCCACCAGCAGAGATGTACCCCGGGGAGCTTTCTTT
CATSRDVPRGAFF
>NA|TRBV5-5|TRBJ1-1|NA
TGTGCCAGCAGTTTAAGCTGGAACCGACGAGGGACTGAAGCTTTCTTT
CASSLSWNRRGTEAFF
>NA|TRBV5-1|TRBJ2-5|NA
TGCGCCAGCAGTTGGGATTTGATGGGGGGGACCCAGTACTTC
CASSWDLMGGTQYF
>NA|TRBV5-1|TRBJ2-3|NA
TGCGCCAGCAGCTTGGAGGGGGGAGGGCCGACAGATACGCAGTATTTT
CASSLEGGGPTDTQYF
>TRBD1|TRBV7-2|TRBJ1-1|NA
TGTGCCAGCAGCTTAGTCGGGACAGGGGTTGGCACTGAAGCTTTCTTT
CASSLVGTGVGTEAFF
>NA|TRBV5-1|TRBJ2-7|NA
TGCGCCAGCAGCTTGGAAATCCCCTGGACAGTATACGAGCAGTACTTC
CASSLEIPWTVYEQYF
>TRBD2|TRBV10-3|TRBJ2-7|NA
TGTGCCATCAGTGAGTATAGGACTAGGTCCTACGAGCAGTACTTC
CAISEYRTRSYEQYF
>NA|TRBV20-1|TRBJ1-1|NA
TGCAGTGCTGACATGAACACTGAAGCTTTCTTT
CSADMNTEAFF
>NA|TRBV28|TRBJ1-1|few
TGTGCCAGCAGTTTTCTCAGGGCCACCGCTGAAGCTTTCTTT
CASSFLRATAEAFF
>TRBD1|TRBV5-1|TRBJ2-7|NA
TGCGCCAGCAACCCAACCGGGACAGAGTACGAGCAGTACTTC
CASNPTGTEYEQYF
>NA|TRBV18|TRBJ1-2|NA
TGTGCCAGCTCACACAGAGGGCCTCGAGGCTACACCTTC
CASSHRGPRGYTF
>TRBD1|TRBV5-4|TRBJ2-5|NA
TGTGCCAGCAACGACCGGGACAGGGAAGAGACCCAGTACTTC
CASNDRDREETQYF